This T cell receptor beta chain emerged from a study of memory CD4+ T cells and cytomegalovirus serostatus. Study information: This sample comes from healthy Belgian adults, under 10 CMV seropositive, about 23 seronegative. General observations from the study: CD4+ memory repertoires contained 67 of 164 reported CMV TCRbeta sequences.

The CDR3 has 11 residues. Trimming pared 5 bases from V and 4 bases from J, leaving 7 bases between. CDR1 is DFQATT, CDR2 SNEGSKA, per germline (reference sequence). Generated by immunoSEQ multiplex PCR, the TCRdb table keeps only in-frame clones and is missing some. The sample comprises around 57,000 clones, 80% of which are singletons, and approximately 0.53% rests with the top ten. In this sample, this clone turned up a few times. Antigen: not known. The sort gate was single viable CD3+CD4+CD8-CD45RO+ cells for memory CD4+ T cells. The TCR sequence derives from an adult in good health and CMV-seronegative. Some clones in this sample may be carry-over from other donors' samples. Material for sequencing was memory CD4+ T cells from blood. V gene TRBV20-1 combines with J gene TRBJ2-3; D is ambiguous. The CDR3, as DNA: TGCAGTGCTTATTCCCCAGATACGCAGTATTTT. Translated, it gives CSAYSPDTQYF.